The 4 T cell receptor beta chains reported below all come from one sample, sequenced in a study of PD-L1 blockade in urothelial cancer. The protocol was immunoSEQ multiplex PCR, while the TCRdb copy is restricted to in-frame clones and leaves out a portion. Altogether about 76,000 clones are present, roughly 90% being singletons, with the ten largest covering about 0.94%. The sample's time point: peripheral blood 6 weeks after treatment start. The specimen was PBMCs, collected around atezolizumab (anti-PD-L1) treatment. These receptor sequences come from an elderly woman with urothelial cancer.

The count of this clone is one. V and J are TRBV9 and TRBJ1-5; tentatively, D is TRBD1 (6 bases). The CDR3 sequence is 15 residues long. Trimming took off 3 bases at V and 4 bases at J, with 14 bases between the two ends. Per the germline V gene, CDR1 is SGDLS and CDR2 is YYNGEE. The DNA for the CDR3 is TGTGCCAGCAGCGACTCGGACAGCCTAAATCAGCCCCAGCATTTT. Its protein product is CASSDSDSLNQPQHF.

This sequence joins TRBV10-3 and TRBJ2-7; 7 nucleotides line up with TRBD1. Per germline, CDR1 ENHRY and CDR2 SYGVKD. The CDR3 has 17 amino acids. V shed 3 bases, J shed 4 bases, and the junction held 15 bases outside the gene matches. The CDR3 protein is CAISDPLGTAGRYEQYF. The CDR3 nucleotides read TGTGCCATCAGTGACCCGTTAGGGACAGCCGGCAGATACGAGCAGTACTTC.

This sequence joins TRBV5-1 and TRBJ1-2; D is unclear. The CDR3 runs to 12 residues. Germline V gives CDR1 SGHRS, CDR2 YFSETQ. Trimming shortened V by 1 base and J by 4 bases, and 5 bases separated the two germline ends. This CDR3 reads CASSLYGYGYTF. The CDR3 DNA reads TGCGCCAGCAGCTTGTACGGCTATGGCTACACCTTC.

This chain's CDR3 is CATLRGGANTEAFF. CDR3 nucleotides: TGTGCCACCCTCCGGGGAGGGGCGAACACTGAAGCTTTCTTT. The chain joins TRBV28 to TRBJ1-1, with a tentative D call TRBD1 (5 bases). The ends were cut back, 10 bases at V and 1 base at J, with 16 bases in the middle. Looked up from germline, CDR1 is MDHEN and CDR2 is SYDVKM. The CDR3 sequence is 14 residues long.